This T cell receptor (beta chain) was identified during a study of response to subunit inactivated influenza vaccine. From the RT-PCR reads, TCRdb called clonotypes with MiXCR, one entry per CDR3 protein. The sample consists of approximately 700,000 distinct CDR3 sequences, approximately 15% of them appearing once. CDR3 length equals 13 residues. The V gene's germline CDR1 is SGHAT and CDR2 FQDESV (reference sequence). V dropped 2 bases and J dropped 12 bases, with 14 bases sitting between them. This clonotype was observed a few times. Its target is unknown. Study-level points and caveats: Few new T cells, the authors suggested, are recruited by each seasonal influenza vaccination.

The chain recombines TRBV11-1 with TRBJ2-1; D is undetermined. The sequence was collected from a man aged 45 to 65 who received an inactivated influenza vaccine. Sequences were derived from PBMCs from blood, sampled approximately 15 days before vaccination. The CDR3 is CASSLSSVVGQFF. Written as DNA, the CDR3 is TGTGCCAGCAGCTTATCCTCCGTAGTGGGGCAGTTCTTC.